The T cell receptor (beta chain) described here comes from a study of blood T cell repertoires in COVID-19. Study-wide context: Spain, Italy and the United States supplied samples that represented acute and convalescent COVID-19. Sources were T cells, B-cell-depleted T cells, or PBMCs; the material itself was cDNA or gDNA.

The CDR3 is 14 amino acids. Trimming took off 4 bases at V and 2 bases at J, with 10 bases between the two ends. Looked up from germline, CDR1 is SGHTA and CDR2 is FQGTGA. How the authors handled the data: Counts of nucleated cells, estimated from reference gene primer amplification, were obtained. Using immunoSEQ multiplex PCR, the repertoire was profiled, and TCRdb retains in-frame clones only, with some absent. V and J calls and clone size are those listed in that table; D and trimming were worked out from the DNA. The sample holds 35,000 to 50,000 clones, 88% seen once. The source material was peripheral blood. This chain links TRBV7-3 with TRBJ2-3; unclear D gene. The receptor's source is a human donor in a cohort sampled during active COVID-19. CDR3 DNA: TGTGCCAGCAGCTCCGGGTTTACCACAGATACGCAGTATTTT. It codes for CASSSGFTTDTQYF.